These T cell receptor beta chains were read from a single sample in a study of blood T cell repertoires in COVID-19. Clones were read by immunoSEQ multiplex PCR, and TCRdb kept only the in-frame ones, dropping some. The table shows about 130,000 clones, with about 79% occurring only once. Sequenced material: PBMCs or T cells enriched from blood (not recorded which). The receptors originated from a man between 50 and 59 years old who had recovered from COVID-19. Each CDR3 is given with its conserved first and last residue. A D gene is named only where the DNA matches it firmly. Clone sizes are given selectively: once, few, many, or a class where the clone is expanded.

abundance	d_gene	j_gene	v_gene	CDR3aa	CDR3nt
-	TRBD1	TRBJ2-1	TRBV27	CASSFGTGSNEQFF	TGTGCCAGCAGTTTCGGGACAGGGTCGAATGAGCAGTTCTTC
many	TRBD1	TRBJ2-1	TRBV11-3	CASSLDQTGTGAYNEQFF	TGTGCCAGCAGCTTAGATCAGACCGGGACAGGGGCCTACAATGAGCAGTTCTTC
-	-	TRBJ2-4	TRBV7-8	CASSIPGVQEDIQYF	TGTGCCAGCAGTATTCCCGGGGTACAAGAGGACATTCAGTACTTC
-	-	TRBJ2-3	TRBV7-3	CASSSRSGSTDTQYF	TGTGCCAGCAGCTCTAGAAGCGGTAGCACAGATACGCAGTATTTT
-	TRBD1	TRBJ1-2	TRBV19	CASSIDGTGNYGYTF	TGTGCCAGTAGTATCGACGGGACAGGGAACTATGGCTACACCTTC
-	TRBD2	TRBJ2-4	TRBV3-1/TRBV3-2	CASSQFPSGGFDIQYF	TGTGCCAGCAGCCAATTTCCTAGCGGGGGTTTTGACATTCAGTACTTC
-	TRBD2	TRBJ2-7	TRBV10-3	CAIRSAGGTYEQYF	TGTGCCATCAGGTCTGCGGGGGGTACCTACGAGCAGTACTTC
many	-	TRBJ1-4	TRBV7-9	CASSSLRGSTNEKLFF	TGTGCCAGCAGCTCCCTGCGAGGTTCAACTAATGAAAAACTGTTTTTT
-	-	TRBJ2-3	TRBV7-7	CASSLPGPGQYF	TGTGCTAGCAGCTTGCCAGGCCCAGGGCAGTATTTT
-	-	TRBJ2-3	TRBV4-2	CASSQVGGAPDPGTQYF	TGTGCCAGCAGCCAAGTGGGGGGGGCTCCCGATCCCGGTACGCAGTATTTT
-	-	TRBJ1-1	TRBV5-4	CASSLQGKGAEAFF	TGTGCCAGCAGCTTGCAGGGCAAAGGAGCTGAAGCTTTCTTT
-	-	TRBJ1-1	TRBV28	CASSLGAPPEAFF	TGTGCCAGCAGTTTGGGGGCTCCGCCGGAAGCTTTCTTT
-	TRBD2	TRBJ2-1	TRBV12-5	CASGLTRGGSYNEQFF	TGTGCTAGTGGTTTGACGCGGGGGGGCTCCTACAATGAGCAGTTCTTC
-	-	TRBJ1-1	TRBV10-3	CAISVSTVNTEAFF	TGTGCCATCAGTGTCTCCACAGTGAACACTGAAGCTTTCTTT
-	TRBD1	TRBJ1-6	TRBV7-9	CASSSGTGSLISPLHF	TGTGCCAGCAGCTCTGGGACAGGGAGCCTGATTTCACCCCTCCACTTT
once	TRBD1	TRBJ1-1	TRBV15	CATSGSISRDRRDTEAFF	TGTGCCACCAGCGGCTCAATCTCTCGGGACAGGAGGGACACTGAAGCTTTCTTT
-	-	TRBJ1-6	TRBV5-5	CASSLGGWEGNSPLHF	TGTGCCAGCAGCTTGGGAGGGTGGGAAGGTAATTCACCCCTCCACTTT
-	-	TRBJ2-5	TRBV12-3/TRBV12-4	CASGPQSGETQYF	TGTGCCAGCGGCCCCCAAAGTGGAGAGACCCAGTACTTC
-	-	TRBJ1-4	TRBV21-1	CASSKVSNEKLFF	TGTGCCAGCAGCAAAGTGAGCAATGAAAAACTGTTTTTT
-	TRBD2	TRBJ2-7	TRBV2	CATTAGLEYEQYF	TGTGCCACTACCGCCGGACTAGAATACGAGCAGTACTTC
few	TRBD1	TRBJ1-3	TRBV5-6	CASSLAGTGGNTIYF	TGTGCCAGCAGCTTGGCCGGGACAGGGGGAAACACCATATATTTT